Sequencing of this T cell receptor (beta chain) was carried out in a study of naive and memory T cell subsets. Study results and limitations: TCR transcript changes with activation or differentiation may affect this RNA method.

This clonotype was counted at least ten times. Its antigen is undetermined. The SP2 primer and nested alpha and beta constant region primers amplified ligated cDNA in four rounds. TCRdb reprocessed the UMI-ligation and nested PCR reads with MiXCR, giving one entry per CDR3 protein. The top ten hold about 4% of the sample, which has about 37,000 distinct CDR3 sequences, 9.5% to 11% seen once. CDR3 length: 14 amino acids. Treatment described: skin biopsy from PPD injection site in Mantoux-positive individual. An oligonucleotide containing a UMI was ligated to the 3' end of TCR cDNA. The material was skin, obtained from a tuberculin skin test site. The clonotype was recovered from an adult in good health. The chain couples TRBV21-1 to TRBJ1-4. TRBV21-1 is a known pseudogene. The CDR3 loop is CASSKFGTNEKLFF. The CDR3 region has the DNA TGTGCCAGCAGCAAGTTCGGCACTAATGAAAAACTGTTTTTT.